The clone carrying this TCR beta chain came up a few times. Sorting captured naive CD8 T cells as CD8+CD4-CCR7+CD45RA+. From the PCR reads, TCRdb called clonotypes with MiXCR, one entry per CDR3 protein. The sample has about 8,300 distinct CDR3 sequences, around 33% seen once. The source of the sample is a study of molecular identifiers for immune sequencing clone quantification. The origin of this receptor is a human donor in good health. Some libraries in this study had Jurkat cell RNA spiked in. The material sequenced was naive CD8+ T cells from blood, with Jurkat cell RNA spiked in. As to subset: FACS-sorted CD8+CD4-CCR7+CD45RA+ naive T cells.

DNA of the CDR3: TGTGCCAGCAGCGTCTCCACCCGGGGGTTACACACCGGGGAGCTGTTTTTT. Its translation is CASSVSTRGLHTGELFF. The rearrangement joins TRBV9 to TRBJ2-2, with TRBD2 as a possible D gene (6 bases). CDR1 and CDR2 from the germline V gene are SGDLS and YYNGEE. V was trimmed by 2 bases and J by 3 bases, leaving 17 bases between them. The CDR3 has 17 amino acids.